This TCR beta chain comes out of a study of T cell changes during pregnancy in multiple sclerosis. The protocol was immunoSEQ multiplex PCR, while the TCRdb copy is restricted to in-frame clones and leaves out a portion. The repertoire includes about 69,000 clones, 92% of them detected once, and 2% sits in the top ten. There are 15 residues in the CDR3. Germline V gene lookup returns CDR1 SNHLY and CDR2 FYNNEI. V lost 5 bases and J lost 0, with 10 bases in between. The TCR sequence derives from a female donor in good health, enrolled as a control in a pregnancy study. This chain uses TRBV2 with TRBJ2-2; TRBD1 is a possible D gene (5 bases). Sequencing used peripheral blood, obtained in the third trimester of pregnancy. CDR3 sequence reads: CASSRQFANTGELFF. Here the CDR3 DNA reads TGTGCCAGCAGTAGACAGTTCGCGAACACCGGGGAGCTGTTTTTT.